This section outlines one T cell receptor beta chain sequence together with its context. Antigen specificity is unknown. CDR3 length equals 15 residues. The V and J ends lost 1 base and 2 bases respectively, with 8 bases between them. Per germline, CDR1 MGHRA and CDR2 YSYEKL. Libraries were prepared by immunoSEQ multiplex PCR; TCRdb keeps only in-frame clonotypes and omits some of them. The table shows approximately 130,000 clones, with approximately 85% occurring only once. The data derive from a study of T cell responses to AZD1222 COVID-19 vaccine. Study outcomes and limitations: Receipt of two AZD1222 doses was followed by a rise in Spike-specific TCR breadth and depth.

V and J are TRBV4-1 and TRBJ2-2; maybe TRBD1 (5 bases). The receptor was isolated from an adult who received the AZD1222 COVID-19 vaccine. Here the sequenced sample was peripheral blood, taken 28 days after the second AZD1222 dose. The CDR3 region has the DNA TGCGCCAGCAGCCAAGCCAGGGCAAACACCGGGGAGCTGTTTTTT. Translating it yields CASSQARANTGELFF.